This T cell receptor beta chain was found in a study of T cells in Graves' hyperthyroidism and ophthalmopathy. Findings of the study overall: Ophthalmopathy was predicted by the model a median of about 6.7 months ahead of onset.

Newly diagnosed hyperthyroidism patients aged 18 to 65 years had disease lasting under 2 months. The source material, RNA transcripts, was used to amplify TCR beta CDR3 regions. Using the HTBI primer set, a first-round RT-PCR was run on the TCR CDR3. TCRdb re-derived calls from the multiplex PCR reads in MiXCR, one entry per CDR3 protein. The sample holds 700,000 to 850,000 distinct CDR3 sequences, over 35% seen once. This CDR3 comprises 16 residues. Between the trimmed V and J ends, which lost 1 base and 1 base, there was a span of 14 bases. From germline, CDR1 is SEHNR and CDR2 FQNEAQ (reference sequence). Concerning this clonotype itself: The antigen is undetermined.

This TCR was recovered from a woman between 40 and 55 years old with Graves' hyperthyroidism. Sequencing was done on a sample of blood. The chain recombines TRBV7-9 with TRBJ2-7, with D perhaps matching TRBD2 (6 bases). CDR3 nucleotide sequence: TGTGCCAGCAGCTTAGTTGGGACTTCGAGGTCCTACGAGCAGTACTTC. Translated, it gives CASSLVGTSRSYEQYF.